This T cell receptor (beta chain) was sequenced in a study of T cells in Graves' hyperthyroidism and ophthalmopathy. Study-level information: At initial diagnosis, before any treatment had begun, peripheral blood was obtained. Study-wide findings and caveats: For ophthalmopathy, model prediction preceded onset by a median roughly 5.9 months.

Trimming shortened V by 6 bases and J by 4 bases, and 9 bases separated the two germline ends. Germline assignment: CDR1 SQVTM and CDR2 ANQGSEA. CDR3 length: 11 amino acids. This clonotype has just one count. No antigen is known for it. RNA transcripts gave rise to amplified TCR beta CDR3 regions. A first-round RT-PCR of the TCR CDR3 used the HTBI primer set. A single record per CDR3 protein comes from TCRdb applying MiXCR to the multiplex PCR reads. Here the sample spans fewer than 650,000 distinct CDR3 sequences, roughly 14% being singletons. Active moderate-to-severe ophthalmopathy, Clinical Activity Score at least 3, NOSPECS at least 4, under 3 months' duration. PBMCs stemmed from under 11 ml fresh peripheral blood.

Sequencing was done on a sample of blood. The TCR was taken from a woman aged 40-49 years with Graves' ophthalmopathy. The chain couples TRBV29-1 to TRBJ2-5; D gene unclear. DNA of the CDR3: TGCAGCGTCCGAGTGGGAGAGACCCAGTACTTC. This sequence encodes CSVRVGETQYF.